This TCR beta chain emerged from a study of blood T cells in healthy people across ages (dated by TCRdb to between 2014 and 2017). Regarding the research as a whole: In model experiments, roughly one uniquely barcoded TCR beta cDNA molecule per two T cells was captured by template switching. Using deep sequencing normalized with unique cDNA molecular identifiers, the study measured how TCR beta repertoire diversity changes with age. Donors were grouped into four age groups: young (average roughly 17 years), middle-aged (39), aged (around 60) and long-lived (approximately 81). To avoid experimental bias, donors of different ages were distributed randomly across sequencing lanes. Using the same blood draw, the study looked at two additional independent replicas of 1 million unique cDNA reads for two donors, one aged 18 to 30 and the other aged 80 or older.

The library was built by means of 5' RACE. Sequencing was carried out with an Illumina HiSeq 2500. A second roughly 6 to 12 cycle PCR used a sample-barcoded 5' primer and a J-beta primer mix. Each TCR beta cDNA molecule received a unique molecular identifier from a template-switch 5' adaptor carrying 12 random nucleotides. Each sample yielded at least 2.5 million CDR3-containing paired-end reads. All of the RNA was converted into first-strand cDNA using the Mint cDNA synthesis kit, with a TRBC-specific oligonucleotide serving as the primer. Following uracil-DNA glycosylase treatment, all cDNA underwent a first 18-cycle PCR with the universal primers M1SS and BC2_uni_R. The study's own analysis went as follows. For normalization, 1 million high-quality reads, each with a distinct molecular identifier, were randomly selected from each sample. Reads with shared molecular identifiers were discarded instead of being binned into consensus sequences. MiTCR, run with a Q25 quality threshold and the strictest error-elimination algorithm, handled CDR3 identification, clonotype clustering and error correction. A nonparametric unseen species model with Euler transformation was used to estimate a lower bound on total TCR beta diversity. TCRdb trimmed public reads at Q25 via fastp, called clones via MiXCR and kept in-frame beta chains. Merged by CDR3 protein, the rows form single entries marked with the most common genes and DNA. The authors' filters were not applied to this entry. This sample comprises around 850,000 distinct CDR3 sequences, around 34% of them detected only once. Approximately 12% of the sample is in the top ten clones.

Donors were 39 systemically healthy Caucasian individuals from Russia aged about 6 to 100 years. Each donor gave 8.5 to 10 milliliters of peripheral blood, collected into EDTA-treated Vacutainer tubes. Ficoll-Paque density-gradient centrifugation was used to isolate PBMCs, with at least 6.5 million obtained per sample. Total RNA, at least 6 micrograms per sample, was extracted from PBMCs with Trizol reagent. For every donor, an aliquot of PBMCs went through flow cytometry to measure the percentages of naive CD45RAhigh/CD27high T cells. Deletion took 3 bases off V and 8 bases off J, with a span of 20 bases between the germline ends. According to the germline V gene, CDR1 reads ENHRY and CDR2 reads SYGVKD. Its CDR3 holds 17 amino acids, cysteine through phenylalanine. Only the CDR3 part of the read is kept: 51 bases, read in frame from the first base. What the work shows at the level of the full study, not this receptor alone: As age increased, observed TCR beta diversity per million T cells dropped in a roughly linear way, and a significant reduction was already evident by age 40. The long-lived group showed more naive CD4+ T cells, fewer expanded clones and increased TCR diversity than the aged group, suggesting age selection. Donor CMV infection status was unknown, potentially confounding age-related changes in expanded clonotypes. Total diversity estimates from one million sequenced T cells were considered lower bounds and underestimates. Since profiling was done on bulk unsorted PBMCs, naive and antigen-experienced compartments could not be conclusively compared. There was a strong correlation between observed TCR beta diversity and the percentage of naive T cells measured by flow cytometry.

This clonotype showed up many times. The antigen it binds to is not known. No per-base quality is available; no much larger clone lies one base away. Sequencing was done on a sample of blood. The chain uses TRBV10-3 and TRBJ1-6; no D gene is confidently identified. The TCR sequence derives from a man between 18 and 29 years old in good health. The DNA reads TGTGCCATCAGTGACTTTGAGCGGCATATAAGTGATTCACCCCTCCACTTT. This translates into CAISDFERHISDSPLHF.